The clone carrying this T cell receptor (beta chain) has at least ten counts. Clones were read by immunoSEQ multiplex PCR, and TCRdb kept only the in-frame ones, dropping some. The sample lists roughly 130,000 clones, approximately 90% occurring once. This sample stems from a study of cytotoxic CD8 clonotypes in ibrutinib-treated CLL. The sample consisted of PBMCs, taken after 12 months of ibrutinib treatment. The sequence was collected from a human donor with chronic lymphocytic leukemia.

The CDR3 spells CAISILTVYGYTF. DNA for the CDR3: TGTGCCATCTCCATTCTGACGGTCTATGGCTACACCTTC. J is TRBJ1-2 and V is TRBV10-3; D remains ambiguous. V lost 8 bases, J lost 4 bases, and 14 bases lay in between. The CDR3 spans 13 residues. Germline CDR1 is ENHRY and CDR2 is SYGVKD.